This TCR beta chain is from a study of identical twins. Study-wide results and caveats: Twins shared out-of-frame alpha sequences with excess low generation probability. Out-of-frame TCR alpha sharing in monozygotic twins exceeded recombination model predictions. Within cord blood, abundant beta clonotypes carried fewer insertions, but memory repertoires showed no such trend.

On this clonotype itself: The antigen remains undetermined.

There were only healthy Caucasians among the donors. TCRdb re-called the 5' RACE reads with MiXCR, one entry per CDR3 protein. The profile covers a few hundred thousand distinct CDR3 sequences, with approximately 9.6% appearing a single time and roughly 3% taken by the ten largest. The CDR3 runs to 13 residues. Trimming cost V 5 bases and J 2 bases, with 7 bases left between them. CDR1 is SEHNR and CDR2 is FQNEAQ in the germline V gene (reference sequence). The same sample was also used in a study of yellow fever vaccine responses in identical twins.

The TCR comes from a woman between 18 and 29 years old in good health. The specimen was PBMCs. This rearrangement joins TRBV7-9 to TRBJ2-1; D not certain. The DNA of the CDR3 is TGTGCCAGCAGCCCAAGGGCCTACAATGAGCAGTTCTTC. It is translated as CASSPRAYNEQFF.